This is a list of T cell receptor beta chains from one sample in a study of metastatic and nonmetastatic thyroid tumors. Through MiXCR, TCRdb re-clonotyped the PCR reads. Of over 45,000 clones in the sample, approximately 26% were seen once. Sequencing was performed on blood. The receptor source for this set is a male donor with papillary thyroid cancer or a benign thyroid nodule (not recorded which). Some clones in this sample may be carry-over from other donors' samples. Both conserved end residues are part of each CDR3. D genes are given only for firm matches.

CDR3aa: CASSLRDTPYGGYTF
d_gene: .
j_gene: TRBJ1-2
v_gene: TRBV6-1
len: 15

CDR3aa: CSARDGTGNFKPKHF
d_gene: TRBD1
j_gene: TRBJ1-5
v_gene: TRBV20-1
len: 15

CDR3aa: CASSDSAGESETQYF
d_gene: .
j_gene: TRBJ2-5
v_gene: TRBV6-4
len: 15

CDR3aa: CASSRDPGPSGANVLTF
d_gene: .
j_gene: TRBJ2-6
v_gene: TRBV19
len: 17

CDR3aa: CASSLTDSSYEQYF
d_gene: .
j_gene: TRBJ2-7
v_gene: TRBV7-7
len: 14

CDR3aa: CAISQGLAGGYRGAGNEQFF
d_gene: TRBD2
j_gene: TRBJ2-1
v_gene: TRBV10-3
len: 20

CDR3aa: CASSTGLAGGGTDTQYF
d_gene: TRBD2
j_gene: TRBJ2-3
v_gene: TRBV9
len: 17

CDR3aa: CASSKGDGYSNQPQHF
d_gene: .
j_gene: TRBJ1-5
v_gene: TRBV11-1
len: 16

CDR3aa: CASSPARGYEQYF
d_gene: .
j_gene: TRBJ2-7
v_gene: TRBV18
len: 13

CDR3aa: CASRGEVWAFF
d_gene: .
j_gene: TRBJ1-1
v_gene: TRBV28
len: 11

CDR3aa: CASSRTGQKTSSYNSPLHF
d_gene: TRBD1
j_gene: TRBJ1-6
v_gene: TRBV13
len: 19

CDR3aa: CATSRDLASGSSYEQYF
d_gene: TRBD2
j_gene: TRBJ2-7
v_gene: TRBV15
len: 17

CDR3aa: CASSQYYSHGELFF
d_gene: .
j_gene: TRBJ2-2
v_gene: TRBV4-1
len: 14

CDR3aa: CASASGTSGNQPQHF
d_gene: .
j_gene: TRBJ1-5
v_gene: TRBV6-1
len: 15

CDR3aa: CASSPPSRAEAFF
d_gene: .
j_gene: TRBJ1-1
v_gene: TRBV18
len: 13

CDR3aa: CASLLGAAGTGELFF
d_gene: .
j_gene: TRBJ2-2
v_gene: TRBV3-1
len: 15

CDR3aa: CASSLVPVGDTDTQYF
d_gene: .
j_gene: TRBJ2-3
v_gene: TRBV11-1
len: 16

CDR3aa: CASSIRDVNTEAFF
d_gene: .
j_gene: TRBJ1-1
v_gene: TRBV18
len: 14

CDR3aa: CASSPPLAGGSNTQYF
d_gene: TRBD2
j_gene: TRBJ2-3
v_gene: TRBV18
len: 16

CDR3aa: CASSYSIWGHTGGNYGYTF
d_gene: TRBD1
j_gene: TRBJ1-2
v_gene: TRBV6-2/TRBV6-3
len: 19

CDR3aa: CASSFSGSLYEQYF
d_gene: TRBD2
j_gene: TRBJ2-7
v_gene: TRBV6-2/TRBV6-3
len: 14

CDR3aa: CASSPQRGRPYEQYF
d_gene: TRBD2
j_gene: TRBJ2-7
v_gene: TRBV28
len: 15

CDR3aa: CASSFLAGEDNEQFF
d_gene: TRBD2
j_gene: TRBJ2-1
v_gene: TRBV11-2
len: 15

CDR3aa: CASSLEGTTFEAFF
d_gene: .
j_gene: TRBJ1-1
v_gene: TRBV5-1
len: 14

CDR3aa: CAWSKETPEAFF
d_gene: .
j_gene: TRBJ1-1
v_gene: TRBV30
len: 12

CDR3aa: CASSLSGINEQFF
d_gene: .
j_gene: TRBJ2-1
v_gene: TRBV5-1
len: 13

CDR3aa: CASSRVGGQFCEQYF
d_gene: .
j_gene: TRBJ2-7
v_gene: TRBV12-3/TRBV12-4
len: 15

CDR3aa: CASSSTSGRPAYEQYF
d_gene: TRBD2
j_gene: TRBJ2-7
v_gene: TRBV7-9
len: 16